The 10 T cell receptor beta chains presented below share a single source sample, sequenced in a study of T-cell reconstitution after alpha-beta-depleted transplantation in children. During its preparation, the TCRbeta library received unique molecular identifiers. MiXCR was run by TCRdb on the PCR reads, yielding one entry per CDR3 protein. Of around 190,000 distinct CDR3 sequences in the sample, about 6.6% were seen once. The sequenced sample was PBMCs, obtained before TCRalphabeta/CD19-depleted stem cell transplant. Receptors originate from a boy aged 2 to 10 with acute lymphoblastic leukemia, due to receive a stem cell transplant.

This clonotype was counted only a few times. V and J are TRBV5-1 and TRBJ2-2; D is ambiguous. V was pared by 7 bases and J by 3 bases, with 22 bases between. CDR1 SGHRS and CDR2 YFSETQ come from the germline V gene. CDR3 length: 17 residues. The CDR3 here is CASRYPKGNADTGELFF. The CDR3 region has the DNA TGCGCCAGCCGGTATCCAAAGGGAAACGCTGACACCGGGGAGCTGTTTTTT.

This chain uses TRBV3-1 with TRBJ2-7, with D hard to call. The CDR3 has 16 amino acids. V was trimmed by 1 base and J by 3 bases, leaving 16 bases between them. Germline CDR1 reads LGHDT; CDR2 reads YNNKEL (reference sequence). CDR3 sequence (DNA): TGTGCCAGCAGCCAAGGTTTAAGTGCAGGCAGCTACGAGCAGTACTTC. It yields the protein CASSQGLSAGSYEQYF.

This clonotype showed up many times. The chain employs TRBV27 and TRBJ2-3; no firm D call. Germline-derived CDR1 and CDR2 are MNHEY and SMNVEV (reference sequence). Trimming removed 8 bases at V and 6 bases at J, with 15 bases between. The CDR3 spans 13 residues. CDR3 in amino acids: CASAIGRPDTQYF. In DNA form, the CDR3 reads TGTGCCAGCGCCATTGGCAGGCCGGATACGCAGTATTTT.

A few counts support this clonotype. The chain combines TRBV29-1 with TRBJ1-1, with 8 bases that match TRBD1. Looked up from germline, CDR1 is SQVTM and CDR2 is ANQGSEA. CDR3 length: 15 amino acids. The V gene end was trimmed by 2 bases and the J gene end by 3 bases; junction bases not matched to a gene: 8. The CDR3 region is CSVEPRTGSDTEAFF. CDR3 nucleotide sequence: TGCAGCGTTGAACCCAGGACAGGGTCAGACACTGAAGCTTTCTTT.

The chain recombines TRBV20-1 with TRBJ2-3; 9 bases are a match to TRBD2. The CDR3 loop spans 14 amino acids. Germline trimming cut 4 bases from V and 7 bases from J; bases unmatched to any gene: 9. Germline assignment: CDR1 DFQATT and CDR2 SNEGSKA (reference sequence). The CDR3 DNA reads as TGCAGTGCTATGTCTCCTAGCGGGACCTATACGCAGTATTTT. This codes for CSAMSPSGTYTQYF.

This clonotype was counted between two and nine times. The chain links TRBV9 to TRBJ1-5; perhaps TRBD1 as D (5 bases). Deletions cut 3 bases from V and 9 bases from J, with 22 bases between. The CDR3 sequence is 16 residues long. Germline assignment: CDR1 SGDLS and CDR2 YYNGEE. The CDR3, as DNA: TGTGCCAGCAGCGCCCAGCCGAGGGGTACCGGGGCGCCCCAGCATTTT. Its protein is CASSAQPRGTGAPQHF.

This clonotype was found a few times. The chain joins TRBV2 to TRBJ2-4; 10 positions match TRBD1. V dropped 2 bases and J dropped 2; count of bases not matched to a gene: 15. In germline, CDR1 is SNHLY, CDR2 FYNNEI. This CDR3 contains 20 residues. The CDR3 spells CASSELAPDRGPFSKNIQYF. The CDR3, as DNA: TGTGCCAGCAGTGAACTTGCGCCCGACAGGGGGCCTTTTTCCAAAAACATTCAGTACTTC.

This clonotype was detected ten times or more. CDR3: CASSLTGMGYTF. Here the CDR3 DNA reads TGTGCCAGCAGTTTAACAGGGATGGGCTACACCTTC. The gene calls are TRBV12-3 or TRBV12-4 and TRBJ1-2; tentative D call: TRBD1 (6 bases). Trimming took 2 bases from V and 8 from J, leaving 9 bases between them. This CDR3 has 12 amino acids.

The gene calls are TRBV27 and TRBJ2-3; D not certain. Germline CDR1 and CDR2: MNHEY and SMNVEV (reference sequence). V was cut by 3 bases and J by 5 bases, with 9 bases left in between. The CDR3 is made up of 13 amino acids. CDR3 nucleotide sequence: TGTGCCAGCAGTTTGGGGTTCATAGATACGCAGTATTTT. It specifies CASSLGFIDTQYF.

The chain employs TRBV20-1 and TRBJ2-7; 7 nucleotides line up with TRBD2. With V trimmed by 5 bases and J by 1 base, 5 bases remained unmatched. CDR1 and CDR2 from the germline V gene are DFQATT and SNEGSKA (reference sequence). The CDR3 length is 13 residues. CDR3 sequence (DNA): TGCAGTGCTGCCAGACTAGCATCCTACGAGCAGTACTTC. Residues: CSAARLASYEQYF.